Below are 20 T cell receptor beta chains sequenced from a single sample in a study of T cell changes during pregnancy in multiple sclerosis. Assay: immunoSEQ multiplex PCR; the TCRdb copy retains only in-frame clones and omits some. The top ten clones hold 1% to 1.5% of a sample with around 63,000 clones, 91% of them seen once. The sample was peripheral blood, taken after pregnancy. The receptors were sampled from a female donor in good health, enrolled as a control in a pregnancy study.

V usage is TRBV5-1 and J usage is TRBJ2-5; unclear D gene. V was shortened by 3 bases and J by 2 bases, with 2 bases between the two germline ends. The germline V gene encodes CDR1 SGHRS and CDR2 YFSETQ. This CDR3 is built from 11 residues. CDR3: CASSSQETQYF. CDR3 bases: TGCGCCAGCAGCTCACAAGAGACCCAGTACTTC.

The J gene is TRBJ2-7, the V gene TRBV18; 7 positions match TRBD1. Germline loops: CDR1 KGHSH, CDR2 LQKENI. The CDR3 runs to 13 residues. Trimming removed 5 bases from V and 5 bases from J; junction bases left unmatched: 6. The CDR3 loop reads CASSSTGSNEQYF. The CDR3 region has the DNA TGTGCCAGCTCATCGACAGGGTCCAACGAGCAGTACTTC.

The chain couples TRBV18 to TRBJ2-1; 9 bases line up with TRBD1. Germline CDR1 is KGHSH and CDR2 is LQKENI. The length of the CDR3 is 15 residues. The V and J ends lost 1 base and 9 bases, in that order; junction bases with no gene match: 7. The CDR3 here is CASSPRLQGAVEQFF. The CDR3 DNA reads TGTGCCAGCTCACCACGCTTACAGGGGGCGGTTGAGCAGTTCTTC.

The genes are TRBV27 and TRBJ1-6; D call uncertain. This CDR3 comprises 13 residues. Germline values: CDR1 MNHEY, CDR2 SMNVEV (reference sequence). V lost 5 bases and J 7 bases, leaving 9 bases between the germline ends. In DNA form, the CDR3 reads TGTGCCAGCAGTGAACAGACGAATTCACCCCTCCACTTT. Translation: CASSEQTNSPLHF.

V and J are TRBV9 and TRBJ1-1; D might be TRBD1 (6 bases). This CDR3 is 15 amino acids long. V dropped 4 bases and J dropped 1 base, with 14 bases sitting between them. Germline V gene sequence: CDR1 SGDLS, CDR2 YYNGEE. The CDR3 sequence: CASSPEPQGNTEAFF. The CDR3 nucleotides read TGTGCCAGCAGCCCAGAACCACAGGGGAACACTGAAGCTTTCTTT.

The chain is built from TRBV7-2 and TRBJ1-2; D possibly corresponds to TRBD1 (6 bases). Germline CDR1 reads SGHTA; CDR2 reads FQGNSA. CDR3 length: 13 residues. V dropped 5 bases and J dropped 4 bases, with 11 bases sitting between them. The CDR3 bases are TGTGCCAGCAGCCGAGGGACAACCTATGGCTACACCTTC. Its translation: CASSRGTTYGYTF.

The rearrangement uses TRBV27 and TRBJ2-7; D not resolved. The V gene lost 0 bases and the J gene lost 0 bases, with 9 bases spanning the gap. Germline CDR1 and CDR2: MNHEY and SMNVEV (reference sequence). CDR3 length: 15 amino acids. The CDR3 DNA reads as TGTGCCAGCAGTTTATCGAGTGGAGTCTCCTACGAGCAGTACTTC. This sequence encodes CASSLSSGVSYEQYF.

This clone was counted a single time. This chain connects TRBV9 to TRBJ1-5; no clear D gene. The germline gives CDR1 SGDLS, CDR2 YYNGEE. CDR3 length: 15 residues. Trimming removed 3 bases from V and 2 bases from J, with 12 bases in between. This CDR3 is CASSEQGLGNQPQHF. CDR3 sequence (DNA): TGTGCCAGCAGCGAACAAGGACTTGGCAATCAGCCCCAGCATTTT.

The chain carries TRBV13 and TRBJ1-1; 9 bases agree with TRBD1. This CDR3 is 15 amino acids long. Losses at the gene ends were 5 bases for V and 5 bases for J; bases not matched to a gene: 9. Germline V gene sequence: CDR1 PRHDT, CDR2 FYEKMQ (reference sequence). The CDR3 sequence: CASSALGQGRTEAFF. The CDR3 DNA is TGTGCCAGCAGCGCTCTCGGACAGGGGCGTACTGAAGCTTTCTTT.

The chain employs TRBV2 and TRBJ2-7, with 7 bases that match TRBD2. This CDR3 comprises 13 residues. Losses at the gene ends were 4 bases for V and 0 bases for J; bases not matched to a gene: 0. CDR1 is SNHLY and CDR2 is FYNNEI in the germline V gene. The CDR3 DNA follows: TGTGCCAGCAGTGGACTAGCCTCCTACGAGCAGTACTTC. This translates into CASSGLASYEQYF.

This sequence joins TRBV7-2 and TRBJ2-7; D unresolved. Germline values: CDR1 SGHTA, CDR2 FQGNSA. The V and J ends lost 5 bases and 9 bases respectively, with 17 bases between them. This CDR3 spans 13 amino acids. The CDR3 DNA is TGTGCCAGCAGCCCCTACGAGCAGGTACGGCAGTACTTC. Protein sequence: CASSPYEQVRQYF.

The chain recombines TRBV29-1 with TRBJ1-2, with D tentatively TRBD1 (6 bases). The CDR3 runs 13 residues. V was trimmed by 6 bases and J by 8 bases, leaving 19 bases between them. Germline V gene lookup returns CDR1 SQVTM and CDR2 ANQGSEA. CDR3 in amino acids: CSVDPGAVGGYTF. DNA for the CDR3: TGCAGCGTAGACCCAGGGGCGGTCGGAGGCTACACCTTC.

The rearrangement uses TRBV2 and TRBJ2-1; D possibly corresponds to TRBD2 (6 bases). V was cut by 2 bases and J by 0 bases, with 8 bases left in between. Germline loops: CDR1 SNHLY, CDR2 FYNNEI. The CDR3 length is 15 residues. CDR3 amino acids: CASSERGASYNEQFF. Here the CDR3 DNA reads TGTGCCAGCAGTGAACGCGGGGCCTCCTACAATGAGCAGTTCTTC.

This chain uses TRBV7-2 with TRBJ2-7, with TRBD2 identical over 12 bases. This CDR3 region has 17 residues. Germline CDR1 SGHTA, CDR2 FQGNSA. J lost 5 bases, V lost 2 bases, and 10 bases had no gene match. The chain's CDR3 is CASSLPPGLAGQNEQYF. The CDR3 nucleotides read TGTGCCAGCAGCTTACCTCCGGGACTAGCGGGTCAGAACGAGCAGTACTTC.

The V call is TRBV12-2, the J call TRBJ2-2; the table assigns TRBD1, which was not confirmed against the DNA. TRBV12-2 is deemed a pseudogene. This CDR3 comprises 19 residues. The CDR3 here is CASRLIGTKGEPEGGELFF. The CDR3 region has the DNA TGTGCAAGTCGCTTAATCGGGACGAAGGGGGAGCCTGAGGGCGGGGAGCTGTTTTTT.

This clone is categorized as medium-sized (0.01 to 0.1%). This chain links TRBV30 with TRBJ1-1; D is undetermined. Germline V gives CDR1 GTSNPN, CDR2 SVGIG (reference sequence). The V end lost 3 bases, the J end lost 1 base, and 15 bases lay between the germline ends. The CDR3 is made up of 15 amino acids. CDR3 loop: CAWSPPVSGNTEAFF. The CDR3, as DNA: TGTGCCTGGAGCCCCCCGGTTTCCGGGAACACTGAAGCTTTCTTT.

The chain recombines TRBV5-1 with TRBJ1-2, with TRBD1 matching over 9 bases. Germline assignment: CDR1 SGHRS and CDR2 YFSETQ. CDR3 length: 15 residues. V dropped 2 bases and J dropped 0; count of bases not matched to a gene: 2. Written as DNA, the CDR3 is TGCGCCAGCAGCTTACAGGGGGCGACTAACTATGGCTACACCTTC. Translated: CASSLQGATNYGYTF.

The chain joins TRBV4-2 to TRBJ2-3; no reliable D call. Germline values: CDR1 LGHNA, CDR2 YNFKEQ. The CDR3 is 15 amino acids. Trimming left V 0 bases short and J 0 bases short, with 7 bases between. The CDR3 nucleotides read TGTGCCAGCAGCCAAGATCGACTGAGCACAGATACGCAGTATTTT. Amino acid sequence: CASSQDRLSTDTQYF.

CDR3 in amino acids: CASSSSYEQYF. The CDR3, as DNA: TGTGCCAGCAGTAGCTCCTACGAGCAGTACTTC. This chain uses TRBV5-4 with TRBJ2-7; D call uncertain. CDR3 size: 11 residues. The V end was cut by 5 bases, the J end by 0 bases, with 3 bases between. Germline V gives CDR1 SGHNT, CDR2 YYREEE (reference sequence).

This chain links TRBV12-5 with TRBJ1-1; 7 bases map to TRBD1. Germline V CDR1 and CDR2: LGHNT, FRNRAP. Losses at the gene ends were 10 bases for V and 1 base for J; bases not matched to a gene: 3. The CDR3 is made up of 12 amino acids. Here the CDR3 reads CATRTGNTEAFF. In nucleotides, the CDR3 is TGTGCTACCAGGACAGGGAACACTGAAGCTTTCTTT.